The 8 T cell receptor beta chains below were found in one sample sequenced in a study of OX40 agonist ivuxolimab in advanced cancers. The protocol was immunoSEQ multiplex PCR, while the TCRdb copy is restricted to in-frame clones and leaves out a portion. The sample has 70,000 to 95,000 clones, about 91% seen once. Sequenced here: CD4+ or CD8+ T cells sorted from blood, sampled in a trial of the OX40 agonist ivuxolimab. The receptor source for this set is an adult with an advanced solid tumor such as melanoma, head and neck, liver or kidney cancer.

The gene calls are TRBV2 and TRBJ1-5; D gene ambiguous. The V end was cut by 4 bases, the J end by 0 bases, with 13 bases between. Germline values: CDR1 SNHLY, CDR2 FYNNEI. The CDR3 covers 16 residues. The CDR3 here is CASSVAGRNSNQPQHF. The CDR3 region has the DNA TGTGCCAGCAGTGTCGCCGGGAGAAATAGCAATCAGCCCCAGCATTTT.

This rearrangement joins TRBV4-2 to TRBJ2-3; 15 nucleotides agree with TRBD2. The CDR3 is 18 residues long. V lost 3 bases, J lost 4 bases, and 8 bases stayed unmatched. CDR1 is LGHNA and CDR2 is YNFKEQ in the germline V gene. This chain's CDR3 is CASSQARTSGRAADTQYF. The CDR3 nucleotides are TGTGCCAGCAGCCAGGCACGGACTAGCGGGAGGGCCGCAGATACGCAGTATTTT.

The chain employs TRBV5-1 and TRBJ2-7; 8 bases are shared with TRBD2. This CDR3 is built from 15 residues. Per germline, CDR1 SGHRS and CDR2 YFSETQ. V was clipped by 3 bases and J by 6 bases; unmatched bases: 11. CDR3 sequence reads: CASSSRGGSGGEQYF. CDR3 DNA sequence: TGCGCCAGCAGCTCCCGCGGGGGGTCCGGGGGCGAGCAGTACTTC.

CDR3 nucleotides: TGTGCCAGCAGCGAGGGACTAGCGGGAGCCCCGGGAGAGACCCAGTACTTC. Protein: CASSEGLAGAPGETQYF. The gene calls are TRBV9 and TRBJ2-5; TRBD2 matches 14 bases. The CDR3 spans 17 residues. Trimming at V came to 3 bases and at J to 4 bases, leaving 8 bases not matched to a gene. Per germline, CDR1 SGDLS and CDR2 YYNGEE.

This chain links TRBV4-2 with TRBJ2-7, with a tentative D call TRBD1 (5 bases). Trimming cost V 0 bases and J 1 base, with 25 bases left between them. The CDR3 length is 20 residues. Germline loops: CDR1 LGHNA, CDR2 YNFKEQ. The CDR3 region has the DNA TGTGCCAGCAGCCAAGATAAGAATTCCAGGGTACCGGGTTTTTCCTACGAGCAGTACTTC. Translation: CASSQDKNSRVPGFSYEQYF.

V is TRBV9 and J is TRBJ2-3; 10 bases map to TRBD2. V lost 3 bases and J lost 2; bases outside the gene matches: 6. Germline V gene sequence: CDR1 SGDLS, CDR2 YYNGEE. This CDR3 has 16 amino acids. As DNA, the CDR3 is TGTGCCAGCAGCGCCTTAGCGGGAGGAAACACAGATACGCAGTATTTT. This codes for CASSALAGGNTDTQYF. Drawing the rest from reference TRBV9 and TRBJ2-3, the complete variable domain is DSGVTQTPKHLITATGQRVTLRCSPRSGDLSVYWYQQSLDQGLQFLIQYYNGEERAKGNILERFSAQQFPDLHSELNLSSLELGDSALYFCASSALAGGNTDTQYFGPGTRLTVL.

The rearrangement joins TRBV5-8 to TRBJ1-5; TRBD1 matches 9 bases. The germline V gene has CDR1 SGHTS and CDR2 YDEGEE. J lost 3 bases, V lost 1 base, and 5 bases had no gene match. The CDR3 is 16 amino acids. CDR3 residues: CASSLRGTGSNQPQHF. CDR3 coding DNA: TGTGCCAGCAGCTTGCGCGGGACAGGGTCCAATCAGCCCCAGCATTTT.

This chain connects TRBV5-1 to TRBJ1-1; the D is unclear. CDR1 is SGHRS and CDR2 is YFSETQ in the germline V gene. This CDR3 is built from 15 residues. V lost 0 bases, J lost 1 base, and 10 bases lay in between. The DNA for the CDR3 is TGCGCCAGCAGCTTGGACAGCATGGGGAACACTGAAGCTTTCTTT. It encodes CASSLDSMGNTEAFF.